Listed here are 23 T cell receptor beta chains from one sample, sequenced in a study of naive and memory T cell subsets. Treatment indicated: skin biopsy from PPD injection site in Mantoux-positive individual. An oligonucleotide containing a UMI was ligated to the 3' end of TCR cDNA. Amplification of ligated cDNA took four PCR rounds with SP2 and nested alpha and beta constant primers. Each CDR3 protein gets one entry after TCRdb re-called the UMI-ligation and nested PCR reads with MiXCR. The sample includes around 37,000 distinct CDR3 sequences, approximately 11% of them seen just once. The starting material was skin, obtained from a tuberculin skin test site. These receptors all come from an adult in good health.

The chain couples TRBV29-1 to TRBJ1-4; a weak D match, TRBD1 (6 bases). Germline assignment: CDR1 SQVTM and CDR2 ANQGSEA. The CDR3 has 13 residues. This chain's CDR3 is CSLQQGRSEKLFF. DNA for the CDR3: TGCAGTCTGCAACAGGGTAGGAGTGAAAAACTGTTTTTT. Variable domain in full (rest from reference TRBV29-1 and TRBJ1-4): SAVISQKPSRDICQRGTSLTIQCQVDSQVTMMFWYRQQPGQSLTLIATANQGSEATYESGFVIDKFPISRPNLTFSTLTVSNMSPEDSSIYLCSLQQGRSEKLFFGSGTQLSVL.

This clonotype was seen more than once but under ten times. This sequence joins TRBV15 and TRBJ2-2; TRBD1 aligns across 7 bases. Germline lookup yields CDR1 LNHNV and CDR2 YYDKDF (reference sequence). The CDR3 extends over 18 amino acids. The V and J ends lost 0 bases and 5 bases, in that order; junction bases with no gene match: 12. CDR3 sequence: CATSRDGTVSTGTGELFF. CDR3 nucleotides: TGTGCCACCAGCAGAGATGGGACAGTTTCCACGGGGACCGGGGAGCTGTTTTTT.

This clonotype has a count of ten or more. This chain links TRBV5-1 with TRBJ2-3; D uncertain. V was clipped by 0 bases and J by 1 base, with 6 bases between them. Germline V gene lookup returns CDR1 SGHRS and CDR2 YFSETQ. The CDR3 has 14 residues. CDR3 DNA: TGCGCCAGCAGCTTGGGTCAGCGCACAGATACGCAGTATTTT. This encodes CASSLGQRTDTQYF.

This clonotype is judged medium-sized. The rearrangement joins TRBV11-2 to TRBJ1-1; D is unresolved. The germline V gene encodes CDR1 SGHAT and CDR2 FQNNGV. The ends were cut back, 0 bases at V and 1 base at J, with 15 bases in the middle. This CDR3 comprises 17 residues. In DNA, the CDR3 is TGTGCCAGCAGCTTAGATCTTACTTTGGGGAAGAACACTGAAGCTTTCTTT. It codes for CASSLDLTLGKNTEAFF.

This clonotype turned up a few times. The rearrangement links TRBV20-1 to TRBJ1-2; D possibly corresponds to TRBD1 (5 bases). CDR1 is DFQATT and CDR2 is SNEGSKA in the germline V gene (reference sequence). The CDR3 has 14 residues. The ends were cut back, 6 bases at V and 8 bases at J, with 22 bases in the middle. CDR3 in amino acids: CSADHRDPGDGYTF. CDR3 in DNA: TGCAGTGCGGACCACCGGGACCCCGGGGACGGCTACACCTTC.

This clonotype was counted ten times or more. The gene calls are TRBV20-1 and TRBJ2-7, with D possibly TRBD2 on 6 matching bases. The germline V gene has CDR1 DFQATT and CDR2 SNEGSKA (reference sequence). V gave up 3 bases and J gave up 6 bases, with 15 bases separating them. CDR3 size: 13 residues. The chain's CDR3 is CSASFGRMGEQYF. The CDR3, as DNA: TGCAGTGCTAGCTTCGGGAGAATGGGCGAGCAGTACTTC.

The chain employs TRBV7-2 and TRBJ1-1, with a tentative D call TRBD1 (5 bases). The CDR3 has 15 residues. CDR1 SGHTA and CDR2 FQGNSA come from the germline V gene. Trimming removed 3 bases from V and 3 bases from J, with 14 bases in between. This CDR3 is CASSLSPGRYTEAFF. CDR3 sequence (DNA): TGTGCCAGCAGCTTGAGCCCAGGGCGGTACACTGAAGCTTTCTTT.

This chain joins TRBV4-1 and TRBJ1-4; 9 nucleotides agree with TRBD1. Losses at the gene ends were 4 bases for V and 7 bases for J; bases not matched to a gene: 4. This CDR3 is built from 14 residues. The germline V gene has CDR1 MGHRA and CDR2 YSYEKL. The CDR3 bases are TGCGCCAGCAGCCTAGGACAGGGGAGTGAAAAACTGTTTTTT. Protein product: CASSLGQGSEKLFF.

This clonotype was observed at least ten times. The gene calls are TRBV12-3 or TRBV12-4 and TRBJ1-5, with no clear D. The CDR3 extends over 13 amino acids. The germline V and J ends were trimmed by 2 bases and 2 bases, with 4 bases remaining between them. The CDR3 DNA is TGTGCCAGCAGTTTATCAGGCAATCAGCCCCAGCATTTT. This encodes CASSLSGNQPQHF.

This clonotype has at least ten counts. The gene calls are TRBV4-2 and TRBJ2-7, with D perhaps TRBD1 (6 bases). Looked up from germline, CDR1 is LGHNA and CDR2 is YNFKEQ. The CDR3 consists of 14 residues. Trimming removed 2 bases from V and 4 bases from J, with 12 bases in between. The CDR3 DNA follows: TGTGCCAGCAGCCAAAACCAGGGGAAATACGAGCAGTACTTC. It yields the protein CASSQNQGKYEQYF.

This clonotype was detected ten times or more. V is TRBV24-1 and J is TRBJ2-3; D gene uncertain. Germline-derived CDR1 and CDR2 are KGHDR and SFDVKD. V lost 10 bases, J lost 2 bases, and 12 bases lay in between. This CDR3 spans 13 amino acids. CDR3 residues: CATTQSNTDTQYF. The CDR3, as DNA: TGTGCCACAACACAGTCGAACACAGATACGCAGTATTTT.

This clonotype was detected ten times or more. The genes are TRBV12-3 or TRBV12-4 and TRBJ2-1, with D hard to call. There are 15 residues in the CDR3. Trimming took 1 base from V and 4 from J, leaving 11 bases between them. The CDR3 region has the DNA TGTGCCAGCAGTTTAGGAGTATCACGGTACAATGAGCAGTTCTTC. Translating gives CASSLGVSRYNEQFF.

This rearrangement joins TRBV14 to TRBJ2-1; D is unresolved. V was pared by 3 bases and J by 11 bases, with 14 bases between. CDR3 length: 13 amino acids. In germline, CDR1 is SGHDN, CDR2 FVKESK. The CDR3 here is CASSHSAWHQQFF. In DNA, the CDR3 is TGTGCCAGCAGCCATTCGGCCTGGCACCAGCAGTTCTTC.

This clonotype appeared many times. The chain employs TRBV7-2 and TRBJ1-3, with D unclear. This CDR3 has 16 residues. The V end was cut by 5 bases, the J end by 0 bases, with 14 bases between. Germline CDR1 SGHTA, CDR2 FQGNSA. The CDR3 is CASSRRAPLSGNTIYF. CDR3 nucleotide sequence: TGTGCCAGCAGCCGACGGGCTCCGCTCTCTGGAAACACCATATATTTT.

Worth noting for this clonotype: Just one base apart from a much larger clone, this may be a read error. The chain links TRBV6-4 to TRBJ2-5; D not resolved. The CDR3 has 13 residues. CDR1 MRHNA and CDR2 SNTAGT come from the germline V gene. V shed 4 bases and J shed 1 base, with 7 bases lying between them. DNA for the CDR3: TGTGCCAGCAGTGTCTGGGGCCAAGAGACCCAGTACTTC. Translation: CASSVWGQETQYF.

CDR3 coding DNA: TGTGCCTGGAGTTCGGGACAGCTTAATGAAAAACTGTTTTTT. Translated, it gives CAWSSGQLNEKLFF. V gene TRBV30 combines with J gene TRBJ1-4; 7 nucleotides line up with TRBD1. Germline V gives CDR1 GTSNPN, CDR2 SVGIG (reference sequence). This CDR3 spans 14 amino acids. The V and J ends lost 2 bases and 4 bases, in that order; junction bases with no gene match: 4.

In this sample, this clonotype turned up many times. The chain is built from TRBV11-3 and TRBJ1-6; 8 nucleotides agree with TRBD1. This CDR3 is built from 15 residues. Per germline, CDR1 SGHNT and CDR2 YENEEA. V dropped 5 bases and J dropped 6; count of bases not matched to a gene: 6. The CDR3 sequence is CASSPRQGPNSPLHF. CDR3 DNA sequence: TGTGCCAGCAGCCCCAGACAGGGGCCTAATTCACCCCTCCACTTT.

The chain is built from TRBV12-3 or TRBV12-4 and TRBJ2-1; TRBD2 matches at 8 bases. This CDR3 spans 14 amino acids. After removal of 6 bases from V and 7 bases from J, the junction contained 8 bases not matched to a gene. The CDR3 sequence is CASSVRREGNEQFF. CDR3 DNA sequence: TGTGCCAGCAGCGTTAGACGGGAGGGGAATGAGCAGTTCTTC.

This clonotype was detected only a few times. V gene TRBV28 combines with J gene TRBJ2-1; D possibly matches TRBD1 or TRBD2 (5 bases each). CDR3 length: 14 residues. Looked up from germline, CDR1 is MDHEN and CDR2 is SYDVKM. Trimming took off 2 bases at V and 6 bases at J, with 11 bases between the two ends. The CDR3 DNA sequence: TGTGCCAGCAGTTTAGGCAGGGAGACCAATGAGCAGTTCTTC. This encodes CASSLGRETNEQFF.

There are many counts of this clonotype. J is TRBJ2-5 and V is TRBV12-3 or TRBV12-4, with TRBD1 matching over 9 bases. J was trimmed by 4 bases and V by 3 bases; bases with no gene match: 6. This CDR3 contains 15 residues. The CDR3 DNA follows: TGTGCCAGCAGTTTTACAGGGGGCCGGAGAGAGACCCAGTACTTC. Protein: CASSFTGGRRETQYF.

There are many counts of this clonotype. V and J are TRBV29-1 and TRBJ1-2; D not certain. This CDR3 is built from 15 residues. Deletions cut 7 bases from V and 5 bases from J, with 23 bases between. Germline V CDR1 and CDR2: SQVTM, ANQGSEA. The CDR3 nucleotides are TGCAGCGCTAAAAGCAGTTGGCCGTCGTTTTATGGCTACACCTTC. The encoded protein is CSAKSSWPSFYGYTF.

This clonotype was counted ten times or more. This rearrangement joins TRBV12-3 or TRBV12-4 to TRBJ2-5; perhaps TRBD1 as D (6 bases). V was cut by 5 bases and J by 4 bases, with 20 bases left in between. The CDR3 runs 16 residues. The CDR3 reads CASSMTTGSNLETQYF. CDR3 bases: TGTGCCAGCAGTATGACGACAGGTTCCAATTTAGAGACCCAGTACTTC.

This clonotype was seen repeatedly, ten times or more. The rearrangement uses TRBV7-9 and TRBJ2-5; 11 bases align to TRBD1. CDR1 SEHNR and CDR2 FQNEAQ come from the germline V gene (reference sequence). This CDR3 region has 16 residues. V lost 5 bases to trimming and J lost 1 base; unmatched junction nucleotides: 6. CDR3 in DNA: TGTGCCAGCAGCAGGGACAGGGGGTACCTCCAAGAGACCCAGTACTTC. This codes for CASSRDRGYLQETQYF.